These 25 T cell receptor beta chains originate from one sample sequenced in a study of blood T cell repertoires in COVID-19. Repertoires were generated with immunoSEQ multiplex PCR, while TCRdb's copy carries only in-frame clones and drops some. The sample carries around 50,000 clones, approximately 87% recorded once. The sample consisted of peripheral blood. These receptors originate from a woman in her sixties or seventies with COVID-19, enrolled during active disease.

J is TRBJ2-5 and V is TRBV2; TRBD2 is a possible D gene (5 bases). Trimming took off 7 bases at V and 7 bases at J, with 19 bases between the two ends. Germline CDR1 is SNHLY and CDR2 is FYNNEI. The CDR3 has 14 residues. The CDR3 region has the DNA TGTGCCAGCAACGTGGGAGAGCCTCTCGGGACCCAGTACTTC. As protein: CASNVGEPLGTQYF.

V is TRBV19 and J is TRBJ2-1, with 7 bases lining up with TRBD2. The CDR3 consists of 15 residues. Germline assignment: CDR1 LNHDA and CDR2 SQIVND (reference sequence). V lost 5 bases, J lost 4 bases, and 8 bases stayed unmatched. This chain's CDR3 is CASSLSGLTYNEQFF. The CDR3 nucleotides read TGTGCCAGTAGTCTATCGGGACTAACATACAATGAGCAGTTCTTC.

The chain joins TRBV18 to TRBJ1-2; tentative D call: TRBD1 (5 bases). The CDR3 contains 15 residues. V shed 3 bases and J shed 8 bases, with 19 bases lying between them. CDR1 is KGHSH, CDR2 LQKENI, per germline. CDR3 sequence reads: CASSPVRDPVLGYTF. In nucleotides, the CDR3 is TGTGCCAGCTCACCGGTCAGGGATCCAGTATTGGGCTACACCTTC.

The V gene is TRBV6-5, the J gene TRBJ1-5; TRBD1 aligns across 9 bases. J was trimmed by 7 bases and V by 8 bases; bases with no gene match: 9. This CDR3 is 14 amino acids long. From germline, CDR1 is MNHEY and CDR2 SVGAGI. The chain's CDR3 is CASRGTGIGQPQHF. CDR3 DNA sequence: TGTGCCAGCCGCGGGACAGGGATTGGGCAGCCCCAGCATTTT.

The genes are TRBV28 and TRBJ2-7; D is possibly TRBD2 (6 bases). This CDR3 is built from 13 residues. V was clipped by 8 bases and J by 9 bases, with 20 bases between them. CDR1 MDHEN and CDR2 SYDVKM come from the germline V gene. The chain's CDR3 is CASARDSRSVQYF. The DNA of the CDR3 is TGTGCCAGCGCCAGGGACTCCCGTAGTGTGCAGTACTTC.

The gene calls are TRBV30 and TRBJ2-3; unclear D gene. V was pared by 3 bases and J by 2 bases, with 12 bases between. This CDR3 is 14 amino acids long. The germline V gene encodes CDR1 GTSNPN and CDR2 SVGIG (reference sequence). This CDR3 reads CAWSTEAHTDTQYF. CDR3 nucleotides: TGTGCCTGGAGCACCGAGGCCCACACAGATACGCAGTATTTT.

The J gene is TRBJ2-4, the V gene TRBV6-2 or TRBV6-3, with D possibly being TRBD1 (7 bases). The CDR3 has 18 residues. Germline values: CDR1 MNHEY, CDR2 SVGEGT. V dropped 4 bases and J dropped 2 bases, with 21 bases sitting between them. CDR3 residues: CASSLMRQGGFSKNIQYF. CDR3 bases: TGTGCCAGCAGTTTGATGAGACAGGGAGGTTTTTCCAAAAACATTCAGTACTTC.

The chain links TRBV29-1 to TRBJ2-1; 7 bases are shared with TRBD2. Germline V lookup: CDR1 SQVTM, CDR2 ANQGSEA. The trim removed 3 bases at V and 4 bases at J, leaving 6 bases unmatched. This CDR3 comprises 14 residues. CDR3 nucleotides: TGCAGCGTTGAGCTAGCGGTACATTACAATGAGCAGTTCTTC. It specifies CSVELAVHYNEQFF.

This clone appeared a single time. As DNA, the CDR3 is TGCGCCAGCAGCCTCACCCCCCAGGCCCGAGGCAATCAGCCCCAGCATTTT. Translation gives CASSLTPQARGNQPQHF. The chain joins TRBV5-1 to TRBJ1-5; D call uncertain. The CDR3 covers 17 residues. Looked up from germline, CDR1 is SGHRS and CDR2 is YFSETQ. V lost 4 bases and J 2 bases, leaving 19 bases between the germline ends.

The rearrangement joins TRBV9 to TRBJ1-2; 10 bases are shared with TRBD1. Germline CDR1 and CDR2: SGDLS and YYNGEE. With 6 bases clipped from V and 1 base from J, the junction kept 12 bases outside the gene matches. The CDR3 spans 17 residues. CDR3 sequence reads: CASTLWDRGMGNYGYTF. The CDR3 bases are TGTGCCAGCACCCTTTGGGACAGGGGAATGGGTAACTATGGCTACACCTTC. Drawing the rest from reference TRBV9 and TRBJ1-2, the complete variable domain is DSGVTQTPKHLITATGQRVTLRCSPRSGDLSVYWYQQSLDQGLQFLIQYYNGEERAKGNILERFSAQQFPDLHSELNLSSLELGDSALYFCASTLWDRGMGNYGYTFGSGTRLTVV.

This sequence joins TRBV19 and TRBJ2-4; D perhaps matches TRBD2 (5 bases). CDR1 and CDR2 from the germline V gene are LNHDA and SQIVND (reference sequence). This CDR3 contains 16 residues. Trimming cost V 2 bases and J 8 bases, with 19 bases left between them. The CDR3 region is CASSITNRAPGDIQYF. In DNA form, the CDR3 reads TGTGCCAGTAGTATAACTAACCGGGCCCCCGGGGACATTCAGTACTTC.

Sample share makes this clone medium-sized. DNA of the CDR3: TGTGCCAGCAGGGCAGCGACTAATGAAAAACTGTTTTTT. Its translation is CASRAATNEKLFF. This chain uses TRBV27 with TRBJ1-4; the D is unclear. The CDR3 extends over 13 amino acids. V shed 6 bases and J shed 2 bases, with 7 bases lying between them. Germline V gives CDR1 MNHEY, CDR2 SMNVEV (reference sequence).

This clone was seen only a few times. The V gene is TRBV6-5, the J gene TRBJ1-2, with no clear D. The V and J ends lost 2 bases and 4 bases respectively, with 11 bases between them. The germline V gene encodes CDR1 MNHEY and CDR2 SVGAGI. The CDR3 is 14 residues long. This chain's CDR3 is CASSYGRGVYGYTF. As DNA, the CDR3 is TGTGCCAGCAGTTACGGTCGAGGAGTCTATGGCTACACCTTC.

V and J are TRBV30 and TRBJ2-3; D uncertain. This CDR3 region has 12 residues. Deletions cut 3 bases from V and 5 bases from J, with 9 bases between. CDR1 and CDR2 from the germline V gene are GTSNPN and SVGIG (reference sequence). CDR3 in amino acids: CAWSLLEDTQYF. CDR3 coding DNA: TGTGCCTGGAGCCTTCTAGAAGATACGCAGTATTTT.

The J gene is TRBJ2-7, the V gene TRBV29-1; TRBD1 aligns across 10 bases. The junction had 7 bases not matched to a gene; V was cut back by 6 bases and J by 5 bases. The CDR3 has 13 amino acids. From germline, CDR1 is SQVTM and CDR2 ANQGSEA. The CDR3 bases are TGCAGCGTAAGACAGGGGGCATGGAACGAGCAGTACTTC. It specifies CSVRQGAWNEQYF.

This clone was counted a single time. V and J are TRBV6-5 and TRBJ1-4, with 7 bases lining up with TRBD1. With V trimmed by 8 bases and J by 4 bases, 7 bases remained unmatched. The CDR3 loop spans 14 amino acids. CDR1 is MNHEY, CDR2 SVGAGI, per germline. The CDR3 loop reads CASGGQPYNEKLFF. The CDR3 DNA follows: TGTGCCAGCGGGGGACAGCCCTATAATGAAAAACTGTTTTTT.

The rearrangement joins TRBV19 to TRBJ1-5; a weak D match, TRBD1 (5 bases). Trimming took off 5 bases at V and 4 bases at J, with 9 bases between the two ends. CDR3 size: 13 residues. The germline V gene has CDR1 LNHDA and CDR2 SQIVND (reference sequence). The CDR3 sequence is CASSGAGNQPQHF. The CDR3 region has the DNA TGTGCCAGTAGTGGGGCTGGGAATCAGCCCCAGCATTTT.

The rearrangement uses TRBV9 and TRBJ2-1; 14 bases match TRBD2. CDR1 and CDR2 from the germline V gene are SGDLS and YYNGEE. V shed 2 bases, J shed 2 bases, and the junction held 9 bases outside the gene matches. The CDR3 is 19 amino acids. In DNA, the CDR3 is TGTGCCAGCAGCGTCGCGGGGACTAGCGGGAGAGGCACCTACAATGAGCAGTTCTTC. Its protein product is CASSVAGTSGRGTYNEQFF.

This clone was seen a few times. This CDR3 is CAWSGDTFKNIQYF. The CDR3 DNA reads TGTGCCTGGAGTGGGGACACTTTCAAAAACATTCAGTACTTC. This chain connects TRBV30 to TRBJ2-4; maybe TRBD1 (6 bases). This CDR3 has 14 residues. CDR1 and CDR2 (germline): GTSNPN, SVGIG (reference sequence). Trimming removed 1 base at V and 3 bases at J, with 10 bases between.

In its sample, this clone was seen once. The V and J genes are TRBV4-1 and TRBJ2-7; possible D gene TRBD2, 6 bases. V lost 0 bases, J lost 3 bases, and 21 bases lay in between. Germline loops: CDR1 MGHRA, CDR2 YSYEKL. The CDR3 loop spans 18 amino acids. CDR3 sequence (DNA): TGCGCCAGCAGCCAAGAAATATACCCGGGACTCGGCGGCTACGAGCAGTACTTC. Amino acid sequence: CASSQEIYPGLGGYEQYF.

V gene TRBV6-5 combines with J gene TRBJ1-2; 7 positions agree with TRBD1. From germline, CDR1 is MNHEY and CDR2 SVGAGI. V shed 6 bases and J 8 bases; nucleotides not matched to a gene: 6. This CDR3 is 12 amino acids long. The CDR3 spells CASRQGVSGYTF. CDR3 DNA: TGTGCCAGCAGGCAGGGGGTCTCCGGCTACACCTTC.

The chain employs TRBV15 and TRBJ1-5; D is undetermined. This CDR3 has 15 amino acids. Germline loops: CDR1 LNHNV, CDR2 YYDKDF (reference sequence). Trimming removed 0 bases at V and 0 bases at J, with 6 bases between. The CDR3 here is CATSRERSSNQPQHF. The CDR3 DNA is TGTGCCACCAGCAGAGAGAGAAGTAGCAATCAGCCCCAGCATTTT.

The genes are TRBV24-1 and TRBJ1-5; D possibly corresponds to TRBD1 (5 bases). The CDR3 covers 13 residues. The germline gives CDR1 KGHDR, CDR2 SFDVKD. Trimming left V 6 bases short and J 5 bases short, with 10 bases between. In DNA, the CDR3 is TGTGCCACCAGTCCAGGGAACCATCAGCCCCAGCATTTT. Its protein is CATSPGNHQPQHF.

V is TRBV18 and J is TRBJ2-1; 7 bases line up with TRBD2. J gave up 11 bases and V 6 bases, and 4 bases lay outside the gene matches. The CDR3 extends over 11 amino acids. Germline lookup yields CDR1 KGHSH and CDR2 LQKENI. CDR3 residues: CASSSGAQQFF. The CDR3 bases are TGTGCCAGCTCCAGCGGGGCCCAGCAGTTCTTC.

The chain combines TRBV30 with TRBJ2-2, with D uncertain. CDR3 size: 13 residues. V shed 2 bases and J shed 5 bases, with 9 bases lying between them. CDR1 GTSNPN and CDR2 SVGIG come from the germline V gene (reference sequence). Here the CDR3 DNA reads TGTGCCTGGAGTCTCACAAGTACCGGGGAGCTGTTTTTT. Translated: CAWSLTSTGELFF.